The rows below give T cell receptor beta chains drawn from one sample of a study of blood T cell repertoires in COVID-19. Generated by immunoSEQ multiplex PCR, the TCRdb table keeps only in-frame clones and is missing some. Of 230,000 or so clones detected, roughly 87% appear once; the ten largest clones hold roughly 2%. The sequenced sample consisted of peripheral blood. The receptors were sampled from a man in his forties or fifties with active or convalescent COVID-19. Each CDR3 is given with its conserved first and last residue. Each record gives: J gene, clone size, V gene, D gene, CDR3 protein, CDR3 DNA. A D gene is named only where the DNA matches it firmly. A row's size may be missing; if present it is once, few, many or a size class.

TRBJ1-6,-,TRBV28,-,CASLLYGGGSPLHF,TGTGCCAGCCTTCTTTACGGGGGGGGTTCACCCCTCCACTTT
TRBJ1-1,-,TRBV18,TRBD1,CASSPPGGDTEAFF,TGTGCCAGCTCACCGCCAGGGGGAGACACTGAAGCTTTCTTT
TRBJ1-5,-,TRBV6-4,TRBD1,CASSPGTGGNQPQHF,TGTGCCAGCAGTCCCGGGACAGGCGGCAATCAGCCCCAGCATTTT
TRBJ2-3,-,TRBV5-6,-,CASSAQQGRGTDTQYF,TGTGCCAGCAGCGCTCAACAGGGAAGGGGCACAGATACGCAGTATTTT
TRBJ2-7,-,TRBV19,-,CASTPPGLYEQYF,TGTGCCAGTACCCCACCGGGACTGTACGAGCAGTACTTC
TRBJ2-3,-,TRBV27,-,CASSKLSGSTDTQYF,TGTGCCAGCAGCAAGCTCTCAGGGAGCACAGATACGCAGTATTTT
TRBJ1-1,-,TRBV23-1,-,CASSQSGKNTEAFF,TGCGCCAGCAGTCAATCGGGCAAGAACACTGAAGCTTTCTTT
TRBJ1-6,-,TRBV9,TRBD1,CASSVGDRGWRNSPLHF,TGTGCCAGCAGCGTAGGGGACAGGGGTTGGCGTAATTCACCCCTCCACTTT
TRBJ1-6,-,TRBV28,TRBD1,CASSAGQGADSPLHF,TGTGCCAGCAGTGCGGGACAGGGGGCGGATTCACCCCTCCACTTT
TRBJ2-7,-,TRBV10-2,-,CASSVGTFDRYEQYF,TGCGCCAGCAGCGTCGGGACTTTCGATCGGTACGAGCAGTACTTC
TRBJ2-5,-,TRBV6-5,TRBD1,CASSPRTGDGETQYF,TGTGCCAGCAGTCCCCGGACAGGTGATGGTGAGACCCAGTACTTC
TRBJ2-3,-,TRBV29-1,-,CSVGPGSDTQYF,TGCAGCGTAGGACCGGGATCAGATACGCAGTATTTT
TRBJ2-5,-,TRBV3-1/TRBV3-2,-,CASSQGSSGGQETQYF,TGTGCCAGCAGCCAAGGGAGTTCCGGGGGCCAAGAGACCCAGTACTTC
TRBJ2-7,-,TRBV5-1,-,CASSPTYGGGYEQYF,TGCGCCAGCAGCCCTACCTATGGGGGCGGGTACGAGCAGTACTTC
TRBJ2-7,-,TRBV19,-,CASSIGVQYEQYF,TGTGCCAGTAGTATAGGAGTACAGTACGAGCAGTACTTC
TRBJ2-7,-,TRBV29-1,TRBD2,CSVASGRYEQYF,TGCAGCGTCGCTAGCGGGAGGTACGAGCAGTACTTC
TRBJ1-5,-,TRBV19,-,CASRPEEGSNQPQHF,TGTGCCAGTAGACCGGAGGAGGGGAGCAATCAGCCCCAGCATTTT
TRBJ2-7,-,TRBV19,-,CASSITIGYEQYF,TGTGCCAGTAGTATAACTATCGGCTACGAGCAGTACTTC
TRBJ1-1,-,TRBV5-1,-,CASSFGDMNTEAFF,TGCGCCAGCAGCTTTGGCGACATGAACACTGAAGCTTTCTTT
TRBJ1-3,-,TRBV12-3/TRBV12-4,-,CASSLPGADTIYF,TGTGCCAGCAGTTTACCAGGGGCGGACACCATATATTTT
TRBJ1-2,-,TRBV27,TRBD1,CASSSGGQGYGYTF,TGTGCCAGCTCCTCAGGGGGGCAAGGCTATGGCTACACCTTC
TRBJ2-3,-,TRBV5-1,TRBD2,CASMTSGGRDTQYF,TGCGCCAGCATGACTAGCGGGGGGCGGGATACGCAGTATTTT
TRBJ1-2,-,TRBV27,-,CASSIRPGENGYTF,TGTGCCAGCAGCATCCGTCCAGGGGAGAATGGCTACACCTTC
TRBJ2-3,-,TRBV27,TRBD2,CASSLIREGSTDTQYF,TGTGCCAGCAGTTTAATTCGGGAGGGTTCAACAGATACGCAGTATTTT
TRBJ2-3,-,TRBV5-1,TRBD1,CASKVQGTGVTDTQYF,TGCGCCAGCAAGGTCCAGGGGACAGGGGTTACAGATACGCAGTATTTT
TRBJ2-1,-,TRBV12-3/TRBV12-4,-,CASSYWNEQFF,TGTGCCAGCAGTTACTGGAATGAGCAGTTCTTC
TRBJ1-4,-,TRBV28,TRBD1,CASSLPGQGGEKLFF,TGTGCCAGCAGCCTCCCGGGACAGGGGGGAGAAAAACTGTTTTTT
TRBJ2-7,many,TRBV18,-,CASSPPGTPLYEQYF,TGTGCCAGCTCACCCCCCGGGACTCCCCTGTACGAGCAGTACTTC
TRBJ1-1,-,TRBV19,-,CASSIGLTGEAFF,TGTGCCAGTAGTATAGGACTGACAGGAGAAGCTTTCTTT
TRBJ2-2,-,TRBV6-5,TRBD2,CASSYSSGATGELFF,TGTGCCAGCAGTTATTCTAGCGGGGCGACCGGGGAGCTGTTTTTT
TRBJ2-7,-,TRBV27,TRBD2,CASSLKGGRAAHEQYF,TGTGCCAGCAGTTTAAAAGGCGGGAGGGCCGCGCACGAGCAGTACTTC